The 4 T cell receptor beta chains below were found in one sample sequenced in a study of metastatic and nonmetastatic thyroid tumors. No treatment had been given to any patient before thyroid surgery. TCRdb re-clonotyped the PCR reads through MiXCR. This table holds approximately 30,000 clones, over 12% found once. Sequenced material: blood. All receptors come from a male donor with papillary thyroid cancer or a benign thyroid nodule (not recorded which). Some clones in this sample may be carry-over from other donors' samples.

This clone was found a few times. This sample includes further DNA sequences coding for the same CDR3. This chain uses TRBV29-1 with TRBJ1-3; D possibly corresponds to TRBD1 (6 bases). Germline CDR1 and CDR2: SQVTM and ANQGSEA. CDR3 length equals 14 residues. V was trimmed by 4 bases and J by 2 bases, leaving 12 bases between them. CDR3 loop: CSVGGGGPGNTIYF. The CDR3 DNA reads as TGCAGCGTTGGGGGAGGGGGTCCTGGAAACACCATATATTTT.

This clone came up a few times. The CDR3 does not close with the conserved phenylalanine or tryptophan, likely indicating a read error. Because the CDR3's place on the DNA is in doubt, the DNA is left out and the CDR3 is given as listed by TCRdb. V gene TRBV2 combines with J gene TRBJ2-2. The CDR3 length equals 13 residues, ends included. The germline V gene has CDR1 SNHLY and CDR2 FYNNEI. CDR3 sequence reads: CASSDAHTGELFV.

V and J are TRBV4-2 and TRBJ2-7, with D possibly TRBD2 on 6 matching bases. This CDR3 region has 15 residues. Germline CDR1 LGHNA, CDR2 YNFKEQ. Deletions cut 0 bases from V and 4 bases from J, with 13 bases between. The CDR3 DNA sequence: TGTGCCAGCAGCCAAGATTTCCAGCGGGTATACGAGCAGTACTTC. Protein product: CASSQDFQRVYEQYF.

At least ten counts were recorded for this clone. The chain's CDR3 is CASSLGGPRLSATYEQYF. CDR3 bases: TGTGCCAGCAGCTTAGGTGGGCCAAGATTAAGCGCGACCTACGAGCAGTACTTC. This chain joins TRBV11-3 and TRBJ2-7; D ambiguous. Germline V gene data show CDR1 as SGHNT and CDR2 as YENEEA. The CDR3 sequence is 18 residues long. Trimming took off 1 base at V and 2 bases at J, with 21 bases between the two ends.